The 20 T cell receptor beta chains given below trace back to one sample, sequenced in a study of blood T cell repertoires in COVID-19. The method was immunoSEQ multiplex PCR; TCRdb's version includes in-frame clones alone and lacks a portion of them. The top ten clones hold 6.5% to 9.5% of a sample with 150,000 to 250,000 clones, about four fifths of them seen once. Material for sequencing was PBMCs or T cells enriched from blood (not recorded which). Every receptor here comes from a man aged 35-49 years who had recovered from COVID-19.

The V gene is TRBV5-6, the J gene TRBJ2-6; D perhaps matches TRBD1 (6 bases). The germline CDR1 and CDR2 sequences are SGHDT and YYEEEE. The V gene lost 2 bases and the J gene lost 1 base, with 7 bases spanning the gap. The CDR3 sequence is 15 residues long. CDR3 sequence: CASSFTGSGANVLTF. The CDR3 DNA reads as TGTGCCAGCAGCTTTACAGGGTCTGGGGCCAACGTCCTGACTTTC.

J is TRBJ2-3 and V is TRBV15; 9 bases are a match to TRBD2. After removal of 0 bases from V and 1 base from J, the junction contained 2 bases not matched to a gene. Per germline, CDR1 LNHNV and CDR2 YYDKDF (reference sequence). The CDR3 runs to 16 residues. CDR3 bases: TGTGCCACCAGCAGAGAATTAGCGGGGGGCACAGATACGCAGTATTTT. Translating gives CATSRELAGGTDTQYF.

In DNA form, the CDR3 reads TGTGCCAGCAGATTTCCGGCCGTGCCTACAGGGTCCCATTCACCCCTCCACTTT. Translation gives CASRFPAVPTGSHSPLHF. The chain recombines TRBV5-8 with TRBJ1-6; tentative D call: TRBD1 (6 bases). From germline, CDR1 is SGHTS and CDR2 YDEGEE. The CDR3 sequence is 18 residues long. The ends were cut back, 5 bases at V and 8 bases at J, with 26 bases in the middle.

The chain links TRBV5-1 to TRBJ1-1; D not resolved. The CDR3 has 13 residues. Germline assignment: CDR1 SGHRS and CDR2 YFSETQ. V gave up 2 bases and J gave up 1 base, with 6 bases separating them. The CDR3 sequence is CASSFDTNTEAFF. The DNA of the CDR3 is TGCGCCAGCAGCTTCGACACGAACACTGAAGCTTTCTTT.

The V call is TRBV11-2, the J call TRBJ2-7, with no clear D. The germline V gene has CDR1 SGHAT and CDR2 FQNNGV. CDR3 length: 15 amino acids. V was clipped by 1 base and J by 5 bases, with 15 bases between them. The CDR3 nucleotides read TGTGCCAGCAGCTTAGTAGGAGTGGTCGGTGACGAGCAGTACTTC. Encoded protein: CASSLVGVVGDEQYF. Full variable domain (remainder filled in from reference TRBV11-2 and TRBJ2-7): EAGVAQSPRYKIIEKRQSVAFWCNPISGHATLYWYQQILGQGPKLLIQFQNNGVVDDSQLPKDRFSAERLKGVDSTLKIQPAKLEDSAVYLCASSLVGVVGDEQYFGPGTRLTVT.

This CDR3 is CASRERGAYNEQFF. CDR3 in DNA: TGTGCCAGCAGGGAGCGGGGGGCCTACAATGAGCAGTTCTTC. The chain has TRBV7-8 and TRBJ2-1; 9 bases line up with TRBD2. CDR3 length equals 14 residues. The germline V gene encodes CDR1 SGHVS and CDR2 FQNEAQ. With 6 bases clipped from V and 2 bases from J, the junction kept 2 bases outside the gene matches.

The chain combines TRBV19 with TRBJ1-5; no reliable D call. V lost 10 bases, J lost 3 bases, and 13 bases lay in between. The CDR3 spans 13 residues. CDR1 and CDR2 from the germline V gene are LNHDA and SQIVND (reference sequence). The CDR3 DNA reads TGTGCCACAACAAAAACTAACAATCAGCCCCAGCATTTT. This translates into CATTKTNNQPQHF.

The chain employs TRBV20-1 and TRBJ1-1; D perhaps matches TRBD1 (6 bases). Germline values: CDR1 DFQATT, CDR2 SNEGSKA (reference sequence). V lost 3 bases and J lost 6, with 17 bases in between. This CDR3 region has 14 residues. CDR3 sequence: CSASFQGRESEAFF. In DNA, the CDR3 is TGCAGTGCTAGTTTCCAGGGGAGGGAATCTGAAGCTTTCTTT.

The rearrangement joins TRBV27 to TRBJ2-7; 8 positions match TRBD2. The CDR3 has 15 amino acids. V trimming: 0 bases; J trimming: 2 bases; junction bases outside the gene matches: 3. In germline, CDR1 is MNHEY, CDR2 SMNVEV (reference sequence). The DNA for the CDR3 is TGTGCCAGCAGTTTATCTGTTAGCGGGGCCTACGAGCAGTACTTC. The encoded protein is CASSLSVSGAYEQYF.

This clone occurred once. The chain employs TRBV5-1 and TRBJ1-4, with 7 nucleotides matching TRBD1. Per the germline V gene, CDR1 is SGHRS and CDR2 is YFSETQ. V dropped 0 bases and J dropped 7; count of bases not matched to a gene: 3. The CDR3 totals 14 residues. The CDR3, as DNA: TGCGCCAGCAGCTTGGGGAGGGGGCGTGAAAAACTGTTTTTT. Amino acid sequence: CASSLGRGREKLFF.

The gene calls are TRBV15 and TRBJ2-1, with 13 bases lining up with TRBD2. Germline V gene sequence: CDR1 LNHNV, CDR2 YYDKDF (reference sequence). V dropped 3 bases and J dropped 4; count of bases not matched to a gene: 3. The CDR3 is 16 residues long. The chain's CDR3 is CATSRGLAGKYNEQFF. The DNA for the CDR3 is TGTGCCACCAGCAGGGGACTAGCGGGGAAATACAATGAGCAGTTCTTC.

The table lists this clone with a count of one. This sequence joins TRBV28 and TRBJ1-2; D is perhaps TRBD1 (6 bases). CDR3 length: 15 residues. Germline V gives CDR1 MDHEN, CDR2 SYDVKM. V lost 2 bases, J lost 0 bases, and 10 bases lay in between. The CDR3 DNA follows: TGTGCCAGCAGTTTACCCGGGACACCTAACTATGGCTACACCTTC. It codes for CASSLPGTPNYGYTF.

The chain uses TRBV6-5 and TRBJ2-7, with D unclear. This CDR3 spans 14 amino acids. The V gene lost 2 bases and the J gene lost 2 bases, with 10 bases spanning the gap. Germline V lookup: CDR1 MNHEY, CDR2 SVGAGI. The CDR3: CASSYTSLAYEQYF. In DNA form, the CDR3 reads TGTGCCAGCAGTTACACAAGTCTCGCCTACGAGCAGTACTTC.

The rearrangement joins TRBV6-6 to TRBJ1-1; D perhaps matches TRBD1 (5 bases). The V end was cut by 2 bases, the J end by 4 bases, with 8 bases between. Germline loops: CDR1 MNHNY, CDR2 SVGAGI (reference sequence). This CDR3 contains 13 residues. In nucleotides, the CDR3 is TGTGCCAGCAGTTACGGGGGACTCACTGAAGCTTTCTTT. It codes for CASSYGGLTEAFF.

V and J are TRBV5-1 and TRBJ1-3; maybe TRBD1 (5 bases). The CDR3 consists of 15 residues. Deletions cut 3 bases from V and 6 bases from J, with 16 bases between. Germline CDR1 SGHRS, CDR2 YFSETQ. DNA of the CDR3: TGCGCCAGCAGCTGGGGGACTGGGGATATAAACACCATATATTTT. Translated: CASSWGTGDINTIYF. Supplemented by reference TRBV5-1 and TRBJ1-3, the full variable domain reads KAGVTQTPRYLIKTRGQQVTLSCSPISGHRSVSWYQQTPGQGLQFLFEYFSETQRNKGNFPGRFSGRQFSNSRSEMNVSTLELGDSALYLCASSWGTGDINTIYFGEGSWLTVV.

The chain couples TRBV24-1 to TRBJ2-7; D call uncertain. The V gene's germline CDR1 is KGHDR and CDR2 SFDVKD. The CDR3 is 16 residues long. The germline V and J ends were trimmed by 1 base and 3 bases, with 15 bases remaining between them. The CDR3 here is CATSDFIGEVSYEQYF. DNA of the CDR3: TGTGCCACCAGTGATTTTATTGGAGAAGTTAGCTACGAGCAGTACTTC.

The chain combines TRBV5-4 with TRBJ2-3; 13 bases fit TRBD2. Germline V gives CDR1 SGHNT, CDR2 YYREEE (reference sequence). Trimming took 0 bases from V and 1 from J; bases not matched to a gene: 5. The CDR3 is 18 residues long. CDR3 DNA sequence: TGTGCCAGCAGCTTGGGACTAGCGGGGGGCCGGGGCACAGATACGCAGTATTTT. Protein sequence: CASSLGLAGGRGTDTQYF.

This chain uses TRBV9 with TRBJ2-7; 7 positions agree with TRBD2. This CDR3 contains 15 residues. V lost 0 bases, J lost 2 bases, and 5 bases stayed unmatched. The V gene's germline CDR1 is SGDLS and CDR2 YYNGEE. The CDR3 reads CASSVDWGGTYEQYF. The CDR3 DNA follows: TGTGCCAGCAGCGTAGATTGGGGGGGTACCTACGAGCAGTACTTC.

The J gene is TRBJ1-2, the V gene TRBV12-3 or TRBV12-4; TRBD1 is a possible D gene (5 bases). V was shortened by 7 bases and J by 6 bases, with 12 bases between the two germline ends. CDR3 length: 12 residues. The CDR3 loop is CASKYRSDGYTF. The DNA of the CDR3 is TGTGCCAGCAAGTACAGGTCGGATGGCTACACCTTC.

CDR3 amino acids: CASSVEADSPWEQYF. Written as DNA, the CDR3 is TGTGCCAGCAGCGTAGAGGCAGACTCCCCCTGGGAGCAGTACTTC. This chain connects TRBV9 to TRBJ2-7; unclear D gene. This CDR3 has 15 residues. Trimming shortened V by 0 bases and J by 7 bases, and 17 bases separated the two germline ends. Germline values: CDR1 SGDLS, CDR2 YYNGEE.